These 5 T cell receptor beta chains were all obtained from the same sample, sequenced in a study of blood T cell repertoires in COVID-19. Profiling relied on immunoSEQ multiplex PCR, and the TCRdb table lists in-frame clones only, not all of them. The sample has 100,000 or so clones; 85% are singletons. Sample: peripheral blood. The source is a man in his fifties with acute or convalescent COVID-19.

The CDR3 bases are TGCGCCAGCAACGCCGGGACAGGGGGCTCACCCCTCCACTTT. It specifies CASNAGTGGSPLHF. V and J are TRBV10-1 and TRBJ1-6; 12 bases align to TRBD1. Germline values: CDR1 WNHNN, CDR2 SYGVQD (reference sequence). V was clipped by 7 bases and J by 10 bases; unmatched bases: 5. The CDR3 contains 14 residues.

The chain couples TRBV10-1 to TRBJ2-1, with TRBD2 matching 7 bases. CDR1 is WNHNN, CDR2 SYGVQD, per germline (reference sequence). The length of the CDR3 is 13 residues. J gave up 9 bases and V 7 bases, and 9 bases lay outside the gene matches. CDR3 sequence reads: CASNPGGLGEQFF. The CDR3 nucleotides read TGCGCCAGCAACCCGGGGGGTCTGGGTGAGCAGTTCTTC.

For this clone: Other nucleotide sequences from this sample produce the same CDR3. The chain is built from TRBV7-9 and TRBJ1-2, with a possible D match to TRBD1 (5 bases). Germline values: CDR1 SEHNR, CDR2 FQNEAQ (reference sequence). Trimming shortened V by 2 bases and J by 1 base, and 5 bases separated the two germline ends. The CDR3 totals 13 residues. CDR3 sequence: CASSLQGNYGYTF. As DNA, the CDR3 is TGTGCCAGCAGCTTACAGGGTAACTATGGCTACACCTTC.

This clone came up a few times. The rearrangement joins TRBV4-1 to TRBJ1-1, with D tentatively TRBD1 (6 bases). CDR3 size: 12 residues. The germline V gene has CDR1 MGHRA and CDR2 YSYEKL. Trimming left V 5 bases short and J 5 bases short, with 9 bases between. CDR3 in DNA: TGCGCCAGCAGCTTCGGACAGACTGAAGCTTTCTTT. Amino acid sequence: CASSFGQTEAFF.

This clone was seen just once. CDR3: CASSPLGREGFLNTEAFF. The CDR3 DNA sequence: TGTGCCAGCAGCCCTTTGGGGAGGGAAGGGTTCCTGAACACTGAAGCTTTCTTT. The rearrangement uses TRBV7-9 and TRBJ1-1, with D unclear. The V gene's germline CDR1 is SEHNR and CDR2 FQNEAQ (reference sequence). The CDR3 contains 18 residues. V was cut by 5 bases and J by 0 bases, with 22 bases left in between.